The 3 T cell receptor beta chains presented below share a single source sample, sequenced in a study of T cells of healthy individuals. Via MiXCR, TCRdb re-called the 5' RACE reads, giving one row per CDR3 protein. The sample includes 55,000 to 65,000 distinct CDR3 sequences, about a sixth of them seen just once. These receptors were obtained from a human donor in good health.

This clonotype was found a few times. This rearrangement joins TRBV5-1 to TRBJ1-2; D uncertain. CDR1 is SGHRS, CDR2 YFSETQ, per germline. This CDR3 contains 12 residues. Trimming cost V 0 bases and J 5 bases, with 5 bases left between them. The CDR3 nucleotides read TGCGCCAGCAGCTTGGGTCGGTATGGCTACACCTTC. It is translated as CASSLGRYGYTF. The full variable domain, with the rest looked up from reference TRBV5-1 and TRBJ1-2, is KAGVTQTPRYLIKTRGQQVTLSCSPISGHRSVSWYQQTPGQGLQFLFEYFSETQRNKGNFPGRFSGRQFSNSRSEMNVSTLELGDSALYLCASSLGRYGYTFGSGTRLTVV.

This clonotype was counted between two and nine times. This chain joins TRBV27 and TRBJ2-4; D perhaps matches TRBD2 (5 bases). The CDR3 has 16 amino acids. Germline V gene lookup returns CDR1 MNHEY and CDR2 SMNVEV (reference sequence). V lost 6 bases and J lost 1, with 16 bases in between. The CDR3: CASSCISGVAKNIQYF. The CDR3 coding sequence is TGTGCCAGCAGCTGTATTTCCGGGGTGGCCAAAAACATTCAGTACTTC.

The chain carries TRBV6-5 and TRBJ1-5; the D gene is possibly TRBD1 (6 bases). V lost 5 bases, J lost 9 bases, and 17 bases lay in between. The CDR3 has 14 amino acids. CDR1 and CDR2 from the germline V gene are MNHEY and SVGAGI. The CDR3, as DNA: TGTGCCAGCAGTAGCCCAGGGGTAGGTGTGCCCCAGCATTTT. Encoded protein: CASSSPGVGVPQHF.